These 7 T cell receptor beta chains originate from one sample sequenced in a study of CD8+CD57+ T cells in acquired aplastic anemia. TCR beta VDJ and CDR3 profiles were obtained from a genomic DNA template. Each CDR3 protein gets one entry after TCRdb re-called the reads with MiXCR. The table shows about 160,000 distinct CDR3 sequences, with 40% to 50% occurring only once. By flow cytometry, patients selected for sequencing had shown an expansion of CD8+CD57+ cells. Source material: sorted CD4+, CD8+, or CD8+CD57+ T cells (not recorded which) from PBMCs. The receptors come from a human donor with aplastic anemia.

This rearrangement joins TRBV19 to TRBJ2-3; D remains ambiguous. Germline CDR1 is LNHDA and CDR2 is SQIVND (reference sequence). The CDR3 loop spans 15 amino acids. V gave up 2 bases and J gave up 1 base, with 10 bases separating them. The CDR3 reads CASSIFGQGTDTQYF. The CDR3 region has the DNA TGTGCCAGTAGTATATTCGGCCAGGGCACAGATACGCAGTATTTT.

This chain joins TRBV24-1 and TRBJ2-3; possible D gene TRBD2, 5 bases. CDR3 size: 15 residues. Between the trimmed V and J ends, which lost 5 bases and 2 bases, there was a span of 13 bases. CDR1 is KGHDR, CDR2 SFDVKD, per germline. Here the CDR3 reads CATSGSSDITDTQYF. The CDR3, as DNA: TGTGCCACCAGTGGCAGTAGCGACATCACAGATACGCAGTATTTT.

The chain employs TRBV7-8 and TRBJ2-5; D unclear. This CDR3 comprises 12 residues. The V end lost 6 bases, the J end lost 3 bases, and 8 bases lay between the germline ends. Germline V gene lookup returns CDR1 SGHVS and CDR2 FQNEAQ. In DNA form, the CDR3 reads TGTGCCAGCAGACCAACAGAAGAGACCCAGTACTTC. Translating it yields CASRPTEETQYF.

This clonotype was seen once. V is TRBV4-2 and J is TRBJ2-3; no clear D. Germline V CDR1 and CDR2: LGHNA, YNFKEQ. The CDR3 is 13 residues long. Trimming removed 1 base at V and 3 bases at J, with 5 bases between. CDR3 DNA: TGTGCCAGCAGCCAAGCATCAACAGATACGCAGTATTTT. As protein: CASSQASTDTQYF.

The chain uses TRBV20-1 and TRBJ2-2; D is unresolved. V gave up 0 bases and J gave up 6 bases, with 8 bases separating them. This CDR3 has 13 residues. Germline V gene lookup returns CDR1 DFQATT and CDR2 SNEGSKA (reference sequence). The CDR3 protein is CSARDARAGELFF. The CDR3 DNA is TGCAGTGCTAGAGATGCCCGGGCCGGGGAGCTGTTTTTT.

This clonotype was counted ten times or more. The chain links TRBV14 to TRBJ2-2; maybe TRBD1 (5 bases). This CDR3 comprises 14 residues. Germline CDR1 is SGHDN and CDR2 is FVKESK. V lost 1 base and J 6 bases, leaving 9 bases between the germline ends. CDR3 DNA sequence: TGTGCCAGCAGCCAAGGACAGACCGCCGGGGAGCTGTTTTTT. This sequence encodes CASSQGQTAGELFF.

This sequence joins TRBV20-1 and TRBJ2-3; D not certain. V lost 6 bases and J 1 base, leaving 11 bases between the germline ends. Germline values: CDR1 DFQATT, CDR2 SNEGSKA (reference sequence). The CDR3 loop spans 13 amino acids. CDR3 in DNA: TGCAGTGCGCCCAAAACGGGCACAGATACGCAGTATTTT. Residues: CSAPKTGTDTQYF.